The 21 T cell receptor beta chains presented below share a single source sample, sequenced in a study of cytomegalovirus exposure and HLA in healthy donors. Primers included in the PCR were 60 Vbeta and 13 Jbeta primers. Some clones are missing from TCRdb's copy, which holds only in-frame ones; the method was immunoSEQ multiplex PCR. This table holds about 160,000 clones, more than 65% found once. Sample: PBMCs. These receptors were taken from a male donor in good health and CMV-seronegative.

The CDR3 coding sequence is TGTGCCAGCAGCTTCGGCGGCCAAGAGACCCAGTACTTC. It translates to CASSFGGQETQYF. The rearrangement links TRBV5-5 to TRBJ2-5, with no clear D. V was trimmed by 2 bases and J by 1 base, leaving 6 bases between them. CDR1 SGHKS and CDR2 YYEKEE come from the germline V gene (reference sequence). This CDR3 spans 13 amino acids.

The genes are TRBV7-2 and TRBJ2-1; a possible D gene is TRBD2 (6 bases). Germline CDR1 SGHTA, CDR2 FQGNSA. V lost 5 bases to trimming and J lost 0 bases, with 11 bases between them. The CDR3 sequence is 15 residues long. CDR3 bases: TGTGCCAGCAGCCCTAGACTAGACTCCTACAATGAGCAGTTCTTC. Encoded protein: CASSPRLDSYNEQFF.

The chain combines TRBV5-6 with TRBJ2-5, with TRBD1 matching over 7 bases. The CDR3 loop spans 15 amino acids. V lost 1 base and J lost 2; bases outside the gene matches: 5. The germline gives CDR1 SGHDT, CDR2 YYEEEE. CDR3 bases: TGTGCCAGCAGCTTGTCCGGGACAGAACAAGAGACCCAGTACTTC. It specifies CASSLSGTEQETQYF.

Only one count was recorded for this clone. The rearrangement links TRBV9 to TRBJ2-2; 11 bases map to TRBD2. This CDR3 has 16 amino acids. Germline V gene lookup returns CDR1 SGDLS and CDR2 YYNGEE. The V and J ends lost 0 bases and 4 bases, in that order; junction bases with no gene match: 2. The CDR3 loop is CASSVGLAGGTGELFF. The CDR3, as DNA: TGTGCCAGCAGCGTAGGCCTAGCGGGAGGCACCGGGGAGCTGTTTTTT. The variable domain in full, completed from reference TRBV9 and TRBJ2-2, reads DSGVTQTPKHLITATGQRVTLRCSPRSGDLSVYWYQQSLDQGLQFLIQYYNGEERAKGNILERFSAQQFPDLHSELNLSSLELGDSALYFCASSVGLAGGTGELFFGEGSRLTVL.

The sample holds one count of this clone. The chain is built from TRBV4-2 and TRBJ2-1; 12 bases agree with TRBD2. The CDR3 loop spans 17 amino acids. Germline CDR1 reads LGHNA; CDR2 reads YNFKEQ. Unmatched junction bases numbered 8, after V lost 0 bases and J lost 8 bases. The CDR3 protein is CASSQEGLAGGLYEQFF. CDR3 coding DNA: TGTGCCAGCAGCCAAGAGGGTCTAGCGGGAGGGCTCTATGAGCAGTTCTTC.

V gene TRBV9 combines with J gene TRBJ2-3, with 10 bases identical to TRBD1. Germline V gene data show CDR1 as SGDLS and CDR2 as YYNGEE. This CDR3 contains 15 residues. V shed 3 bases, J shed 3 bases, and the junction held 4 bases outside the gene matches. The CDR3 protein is CASSGVGQGTDTQYF. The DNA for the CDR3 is TGTGCCAGCAGCGGGGTGGGACAGGGGACAGATACGCAGTATTTT. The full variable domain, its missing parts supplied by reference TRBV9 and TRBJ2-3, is DSGVTQTPKHLITATGQRVTLRCSPRSGDLSVYWYQQSLDQGLQFLIQYYNGEERAKGNILERFSAQQFPDLHSELNLSSLELGDSALYFCASSGVGQGTDTQYFGPGTRLTVL.

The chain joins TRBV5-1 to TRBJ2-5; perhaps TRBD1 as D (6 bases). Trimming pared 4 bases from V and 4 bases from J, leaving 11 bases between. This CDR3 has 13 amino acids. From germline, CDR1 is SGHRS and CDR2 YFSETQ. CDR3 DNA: TGCGCCAGCAGCGCGCAGGGGTCAGAGACCCAGTACTTC. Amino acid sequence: CASSAQGSETQYF.

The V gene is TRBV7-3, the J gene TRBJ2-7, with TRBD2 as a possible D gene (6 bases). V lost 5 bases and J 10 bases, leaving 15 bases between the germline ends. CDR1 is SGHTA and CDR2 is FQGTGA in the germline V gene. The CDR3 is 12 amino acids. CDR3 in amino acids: CASSTGGALQYF. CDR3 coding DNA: TGTGCCAGCAGCACAGGCGGGGCGCTTCAGTACTTC.

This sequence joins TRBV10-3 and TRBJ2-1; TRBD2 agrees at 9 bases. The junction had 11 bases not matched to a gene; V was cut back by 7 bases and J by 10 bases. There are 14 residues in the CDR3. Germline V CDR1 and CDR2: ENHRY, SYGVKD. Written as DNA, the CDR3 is TGTGCCATCACAGATCGGTTAGCGGGAGACGAGCAGTTCTTC. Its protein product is CAITDRLAGDEQFF.

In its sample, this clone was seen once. This chain's CDR3 is CASSVGQQYF. The CDR3, as DNA: TGTGCCAGCAGCGTTGGCCAACAGTACTTC. The chain is built from TRBV9 and TRBJ2-5; D remains unclear. The V end lost 2 bases, the J end lost 11 bases, and 7 bases lay between the germline ends. Germline values: CDR1 SGDLS, CDR2 YYNGEE. This CDR3 has 10 residues.

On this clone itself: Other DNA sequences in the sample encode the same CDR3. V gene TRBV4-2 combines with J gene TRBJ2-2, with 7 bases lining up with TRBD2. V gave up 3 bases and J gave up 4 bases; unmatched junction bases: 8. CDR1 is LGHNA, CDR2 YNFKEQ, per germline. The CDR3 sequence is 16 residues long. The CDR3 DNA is TGTGCCAGCAGCCAGGCCCAGCGGGAAGTCACCGGGGAGCTGTTTTTT. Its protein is CASSQAQREVTGELFF.

The CDR3 protein is CASSLGLAVYEQYF. The CDR3 nucleotides are TGTGCCAGCAGCCTGGGACTAGCGGTATACGAGCAGTACTTC. The V gene is TRBV27, the J gene TRBJ2-7; TRBD2 aligns across 11 bases. The CDR3 has 14 residues. CDR1 is MNHEY and CDR2 is SMNVEV in the germline V gene (reference sequence). V lost 6 bases, J lost 4 bases, and 5 bases stayed unmatched.

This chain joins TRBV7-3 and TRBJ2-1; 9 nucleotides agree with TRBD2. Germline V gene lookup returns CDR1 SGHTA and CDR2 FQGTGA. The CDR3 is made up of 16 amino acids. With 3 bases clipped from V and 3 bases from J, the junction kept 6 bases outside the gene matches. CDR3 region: CASSLVGTSSYNEQFF. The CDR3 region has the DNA TGTGCCAGCAGCTTGGTTGGGACTAGCAGCTACAATGAGCAGTTCTTC.

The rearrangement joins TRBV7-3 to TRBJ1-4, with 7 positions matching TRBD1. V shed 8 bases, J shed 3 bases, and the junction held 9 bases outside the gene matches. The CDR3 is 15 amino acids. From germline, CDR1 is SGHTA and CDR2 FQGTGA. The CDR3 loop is CASWFQGVSNEKLFF. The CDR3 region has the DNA TGTGCCAGCTGGTTCCAGGGGGTTTCTAATGAAAAACTGTTTTTT.

CDR3 sequence: CASDSSGSSMTQYF. In DNA form, the CDR3 reads TGTGCCAGTGACTCAAGCGGGAGTAGTATGACCCAGTACTTC. This chain joins TRBV25-1 and TRBJ2-5; 8 positions match TRBD2. Per germline, CDR1 MGHDK and CDR2 SYGVNS. The J segment lost 7 bases and the V segment lost 9 bases, leaving 13 bases of the junction unmatched. This CDR3 region has 14 residues.

This CDR3 is CASSLLENTEAFF. CDR3 sequence (DNA): TGCGCCAGCAGCTTGCTAGAGAACACTGAAGCTTTCTTT. The rearrangement uses TRBV5-1 and TRBJ1-1; D unclear. The CDR3 is 13 residues long. The germline V gene has CDR1 SGHRS and CDR2 YFSETQ. V was cut by 1 base and J by 1 base, with 5 bases left in between.

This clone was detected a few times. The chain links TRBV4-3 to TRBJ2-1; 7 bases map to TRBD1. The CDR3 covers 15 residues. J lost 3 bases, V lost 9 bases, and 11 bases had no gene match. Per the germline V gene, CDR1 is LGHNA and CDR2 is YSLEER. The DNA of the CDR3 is TGCGCCAGTACACTCGAGGGGGCTAACTACAATGAGCAGTTCTTC. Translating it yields CASTLEGANYNEQFF.

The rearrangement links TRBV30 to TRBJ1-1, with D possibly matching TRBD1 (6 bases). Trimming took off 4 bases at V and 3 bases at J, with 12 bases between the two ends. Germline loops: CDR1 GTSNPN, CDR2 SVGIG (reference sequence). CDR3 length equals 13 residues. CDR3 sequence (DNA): TGTGCCTGGACAGGGGTGGCGGACACTGAAGCTTTCTTT. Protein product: CAWTGVADTEAFF.

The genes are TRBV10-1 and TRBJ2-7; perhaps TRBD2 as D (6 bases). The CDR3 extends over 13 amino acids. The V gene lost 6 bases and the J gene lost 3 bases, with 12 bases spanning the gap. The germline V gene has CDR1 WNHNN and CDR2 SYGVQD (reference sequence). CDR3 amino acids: CASSVLGGYEQYF. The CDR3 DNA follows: TGCGCCAGCAGCGTCCTGGGGGGCTACGAGCAGTACTTC.

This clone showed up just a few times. CDR3 bases: TGTGCCAGCAGCAATCCGGGACTAGCCTTAAATGAGCAGTTCTTC. Protein: CASSNPGLALNEQFF. This rearrangement joins TRBV28 to TRBJ2-1; 9 positions match TRBD2. Germline trimming cut 6 bases from V and 7 bases from J; bases unmatched to any gene: 10. The CDR3 is made up of 15 amino acids. Germline loops: CDR1 MDHEN, CDR2 SYDVKM. Combining the CDR3 with reference TRBV28 and TRBJ2-1 gives the whole variable domain DVKVTQSSRYLVKRTGEKVFLECVQDMDHENMFWYRQDPGLGLRLIYFSYDVKMKEKGDIPEGYSVSREKKERFSLILESASTNQTSMYLCASSNPGLALNEQFFGPGTRLTVL.

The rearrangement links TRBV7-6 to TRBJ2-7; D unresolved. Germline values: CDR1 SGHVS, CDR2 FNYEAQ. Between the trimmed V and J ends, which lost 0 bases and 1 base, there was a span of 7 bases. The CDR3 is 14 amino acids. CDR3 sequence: CASSLAGYSYEQYF. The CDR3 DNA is TGTGCCAGCAGCTTAGCCGGTTATTCCTACGAGCAGTACTTC.